This TCR beta chain is from a study of cytomegalovirus exposure and HLA in healthy donors. Study-wide findings and caveats: Cytomegalovirus-associated status was assigned to 164 TCR beta chains. The tendency of first-cohort TCR clusters to co-occur in the roughly 130 validation repertoires emerged from a later analysis. Accounts indicate the classifier identified cytomegalovirus status with strong specificity and sensitivity.

The 120-subject validation cohort, separate from the roughly 700-subject first cohort, included the donors. CDR3 length equals 13 residues. Germline V gives CDR1 SGHTA, CDR2 FQGNSA. Trimming pared 5 bases from V and 4 bases from J, leaving 10 bases between. Regarding this clone: The antigen remains undetermined.

Assay: immunoSEQ multiplex PCR; the TCRdb copy retains only in-frame clones and omits some. The sample records about 82,000 clones, 90% to 95% being singletons. V and J are TRBV7-2 and TRBJ2-3; D unresolved. Sequencing used PBMCs. The clonotype comes from a woman aged 18-29 years in good health and CMV-seronegative. The CDR3, as DNA: TGTGCCAGCAGCCCCACCTCGGCAGATACGCAGTATTTT. Protein product: CASSPTSADTQYF. Supplemented by reference TRBV7-2 and TRBJ2-3, the full variable domain reads GAGVSQSPSNKVTEKGKDVELRCDPISGHTALYWYRQSLGQGLEFLIYFQGNSAPDKSGLPSDRFSAERTGGSVSTLTIQRTQQEDSAVYLCASSPTSADTQYFGPGTRLTVL.